Listed here are 14 T cell receptor beta chains from one sample, sequenced in a study of blood T cells in healthy people across ages. Primers used in a second PCR of roughly 6 to 12 cycles were a sample-barcoded 5' primer and a J-beta primer mix. TCRdb processed the 5' RACE reads anew with MiXCR; each CDR3 protein has one entry. The repertoire has 450,000 to 650,000 distinct CDR3 sequences, 24% of them found once; the top ten carry around 10%. These same data were also listed under a study on T cells of mothers and their children.

The sample comprised blood. The origin of the receptors is a boy aged 5-17 years in good health.

As to this clonotype: Sequence at one end of the junction differs from germline and may be a read error. The chain has TRBV20-1 and TRBJ1-2; 10 bases align to TRBD1. The CDR3 contains 15 residues. Germline V gives CDR1 DFQATT, CDR2 SNEGSKA (reference sequence). In DNA form, the CDR3 reads TGCAGTGTTAGAGGGGGGGACAGGGGTTGGGATGGCTACACCTTC. Translation: CSVRGGDRGWDGYTF.

The chain recombines TRBV4-1 with TRBJ2-4, with D tentatively TRBD2 (6 bases). The germline CDR1 and CDR2 sequences are MGHRA and YSYEKL. V lost 4 bases and J lost 8, with 12 bases in between. This CDR3 is built from 13 residues. The CDR3 here is CASSRRDQDIQYF. DNA of the CDR3: TGCGCCAGCAGCCGGAGGGACCAGGACATTCAGTACTTC.

The gene calls are TRBV4-1 and TRBJ2-2; 9 bases align to TRBD2. Germline lookup yields CDR1 MGHRA and CDR2 YSYEKL. CDR3 length: 17 residues. The trim removed 1 base at V and 5 bases at J, leaving 8 bases unmatched. Here the CDR3 reads CASSQGLAGPYTGELFF. In DNA, the CDR3 is TGCGCCAGCAGCCAAGGGCTAGCGGGGCCGTATACCGGGGAGCTGTTTTTT.

This sequence joins TRBV5-5 and TRBJ1-1; unclear D gene. The germline V and J ends were trimmed by 2 bases and 3 bases, with 8 bases remaining between them. The germline gives CDR1 SGHKS, CDR2 YYEKEE (reference sequence). This CDR3 comprises 13 residues. In DNA form, the CDR3 reads TGTGCCAGCAGCTTCGAGATTTACACTGAAGCTTTCTTT. Translation gives CASSFEIYTEAFF.

This clonotype was counted only a few times. The CDR3 region is CASQGSGGYTF. The CDR3 nucleotides are TGTGCCTCACAGGGTTCGGGGGGCTACACCTTC. The chain uses TRBV24-1 and TRBJ1-2; the D gene is possibly TRBD1 (6 bases). CDR1 and CDR2 from the germline V gene are KGHDR and SFDVKD. With 12 bases removed from V and 8 bases from J, the gap between germline ends came to 15 bases. The CDR3 is 11 residues long.

This clonotype was observed a few times. This chain joins TRBV12-3 or TRBV12-4 and TRBJ1-2; 11 nucleotides line up with TRBD1. The CDR3 totals 14 residues. The V and J ends lost 7 bases and 4 bases, in that order; junction bases with no gene match: 5. The CDR3 DNA reads TGTGCCAGCACCTGGACAGGGGGCACCTATGGCTACACCTTC. It translates to CASTWTGGTYGYTF.

V usage is TRBV5-1 and J usage is TRBJ1-2; the D is unclear. The CDR3 is 11 amino acids. The ends were cut back, 5 bases at V and 5 bases at J, with 7 bases in the middle. Germline lookup yields CDR1 SGHRS and CDR2 YFSETQ. The CDR3: CASRNSYGYTF. CDR3 nucleotides: TGCGCCAGCAGAAACAGTTATGGCTACACCTTC. Drawing the rest from reference TRBV5-1 and TRBJ1-2, the complete variable domain is KAGVTQTPRYLIKTRGQQVTLSCSPISGHRSVSWYQQTPGQGLQFLFEYFSETQRNKGNFPGRFSGRQFSNSRSEMNVSTLELGDSALYLCASRNSYGYTFGSGTRLTVV.

The chain combines TRBV4-3 with TRBJ2-5, with D perhaps TRBD2 (6 bases). The J call may be incorrect, as the DNA end agrees better with TRBJ2-7. The CDR3 length is 15 residues. Germline lookup yields CDR1 LGHNA and CDR2 YSLEER. CDR3 nucleotides: TGCGCCAGCAGCCAAGAGGAGGGGAGCCCCTACGAGCAGTACTTC. Translated: CASSQEEGSPYEQYF.

As concerns this clonotype: A much larger clone differs by one base, so this may be a read error. The rearrangement uses TRBV28 and TRBJ2-7; D may be TRBD1 (6 bases). The CDR3 totals 14 residues. Per germline, CDR1 MDHEN and CDR2 SYDVKM. The CDR3 sequence is CASSSWTDSYEQCF. In DNA, the CDR3 is TGTGCCAGCAGTTCCTGGACAGACTCCTACGAGCAGTGCTTC.

This clonotype has just a few counts. The V gene is TRBV7-8, the J gene TRBJ2-1, with D possibly matching TRBD2 (5 bases). The CDR3 extends over 16 amino acids. Deletions cut 5 bases from V and 0 bases from J, with 14 bases between. Germline CDR1 is SGHVS and CDR2 is FQNEAQ. The CDR3 DNA reads as TGTGCCAGCAGCATGCCCGGGATCGGCTCCTACAATGAGCAGTTCTTC. Amino acids: CASSMPGIGSYNEQFF.

V gene TRBV6-6 combines with J gene TRBJ1-2, with D uncertain. Trimming removed 5 bases at V and 2 bases at J, with 12 bases between. The CDR3 extends over 14 amino acids. CDR1 is MNHNY, CDR2 SVGAGI, per germline (reference sequence). For the CDR3, the DNA is TGTGCCAGCAGTCGAGTGGAGGTCAACTATGGCTACACCTTC. As protein: CASSRVEVNYGYTF.

The chain employs TRBV25-1 and TRBJ2-5; D is perhaps TRBD1 (5 bases). The V and J ends lost 1 base and 0 bases respectively, with 9 bases between them. The CDR3 is 15 amino acids. Germline V gene sequence: CDR1 MGHDK, CDR2 SYGVNS. The CDR3 sequence is CASSEWLTDQETQYF. For the CDR3, the DNA is TGTGCCAGCAGTGAATGGTTGACAGACCAAGAGACCCAGTACTTC.

There are a few counts of this clonotype. This chain joins TRBV4-1 and TRBJ1-1; D is undetermined. Germline V lookup: CDR1 MGHRA, CDR2 YSYEKL. CDR3 length equals 15 residues. V lost 1 base, J lost 0 bases, and 9 bases lay in between. The CDR3 sequence is CASSQAQTLNTEAFF. CDR3 bases: TGCGCCAGCAGCCAAGCTCAGACTTTGAACACTGAAGCTTTCTTT.

This clonotype was detected a few times. The chain joins TRBV29-1 to TRBJ1-1; no clear D. CDR3 length equals 15 residues. Germline values: CDR1 SQVTM, CDR2 ANQGSEA. Trimming took 5 bases from V and 0 from J, leaving 16 bases between them. CDR3 nucleotides: TGCAGCGTTTCTCGACAACCGATAATGAACACTGAAGCTTTCTTT. This codes for CSVSRQPIMNTEAFF.